This T cell receptor beta chain is from a study of blood T cells in healthy people across ages. Study findings and constraints: It was held that the diversity estimates obtained from one million T cells were underestimates.

Together with a sample-barcoded 5' primer, a J-beta primer mix was included in a second PCR lasting roughly 6 to 12 cycles. TCRdb used MiXCR to reprocess the 5' RACE reads, holding one entry per CDR3 protein. The sample consists of approximately 900,000 distinct CDR3 sequences, almost 30% of them appearing once. As regards this clonotype: Its matching antigen is unknown.

The V end was cut by 3 bases, the J end by 7 bases, with 16 bases between. The germline V gene has CDR1 LGHNA and CDR2 YSLEER. The CDR3 loop spans 15 amino acids. The same specimen was also included in a second study, on T cells of mothers and their children. Per that paper: Three healthy Caucasian mothers and their six children donated.

What was sequenced was blood. The chain employs TRBV4-3 and TRBJ1-5, with D hard to call. The receptor was derived from a woman aged 40 to 50 in good health. CDR3 nucleotides: TGCGCCAGCAGCCAGCTTATCTCCGTGGGGCAGCCCCAGCATTTT. Amino acid sequence: CASSQLISVGQPQHF.